A single sample is the source of the 32 T cell receptor beta chains below, sequenced in a study of technical replicates of blood from several donors. Sequencing was performed with immunoSEQ multiplex PCR; in TCRdb, only in-frame clones are kept and a portion is missing. The sample has 79,000 or so clones; 91% are singletons. The sequenced material came from T cells isolated from PBMCs. These receptors all stem from a human donor in good health.

This rearrangement joins TRBV27 to TRBJ2-2, with TRBD2 identical over 9 bases. With V trimmed by 6 bases and J by 4 bases, 6 bases remained unmatched. The length of the CDR3 is 15 residues. Germline assignment: CDR1 MNHEY and CDR2 SMNVEV (reference sequence). The DNA of the CDR3 is TGTGCCAGCAGCTCTCTAGCGGGGCGCACCGGGGAGCTGTTTTTT. Amino acids: CASSSLAGRTGELFF.

The chain carries TRBV2 and TRBJ2-3; 8 bases match TRBD1. Germline loops: CDR1 SNHLY, CDR2 FYNNEI. The length of the CDR3 is 17 residues. J was trimmed by 1 base and V by 6 bases; bases with no gene match: 12. CDR3 nucleotide sequence: TGTGCCAGCAGCCCAATCGGGACAGGAACCGGCACAGATACGCAGTATTTT. The encoded protein is CASSPIGTGTGTDTQYF.

Written as DNA, the CDR3 is TGTGCCAGCAGCAAAGGTGGGCGGGGGGGGTCCTACGAGCAGTACTTC. This codes for CASSKGGRGGSYEQYF. The chain carries TRBV21-1 and TRBJ2-7; no DNA check was done on the table's D call, TRBD2. TRBV21-1 is described as a pseudogene. CDR3 length: 16 residues.

This clone appeared a single time. The J gene is TRBJ2-7, the V gene TRBV5-1; D possibly corresponds to TRBD2 (5 bases). The germline gives CDR1 SGHRS, CDR2 YFSETQ. The length of the CDR3 is 13 residues. V lost 0 bases and J lost 7, with 11 bases in between. The chain's CDR3 is CASSLDESGEQYF. CDR3 nucleotides: TGCGCCAGCAGCTTGGATGAGTCGGGGGAGCAGTACTTC.

V gene TRBV28 combines with J gene TRBJ2-7; TRBD2 aligns across 12 bases. The CDR3 runs to 15 residues. CDR1 and CDR2 (germline): MDHEN, SYDVKM. Germline trimming cut 6 bases from V and 2 bases from J; bases unmatched to any gene: 5. CDR3 DNA sequence: TGTGCCAGCAGACAGGGACTAGCGGGTGCCTACGAGCAGTACTTC. Translation: CASRQGLAGAYEQYF.

The chain has TRBV27 and TRBJ2-1, with 7 bases fitting TRBD1. The CDR3 length is 19 residues. Losses at the gene ends were 5 bases for V and 0 bases for J; bases not matched to a gene: 16. Germline CDR1 reads MNHEY; CDR2 reads SMNVEV (reference sequence). The CDR3 DNA follows: TGTGCCAGCAGTCCCAAAGGACAGGCCTTAAGGAGCTCCTACAATGAGCAGTTCTTC. As protein: CASSPKGQALRSSYNEQFF.

The chain joins TRBV5-4 to TRBJ2-3, with D maybe TRBD1 (6 bases). Trimming stripped 7 bases from V and 3 bases from J, with 21 bases between. Per germline, CDR1 SGHNT and CDR2 YYREEE (reference sequence). This CDR3 is 16 amino acids long. The CDR3 protein is CASHTGRSWGTDTQYF. CDR3 DNA sequence: TGTGCCAGCCACACAGGGCGGTCTTGGGGTACAGATACGCAGTATTTT.

This clone was counted a single time. The chain joins TRBV18 to TRBJ1-5, with 7 bases matching TRBD1. CDR1 and CDR2 (germline): KGHSH, LQKENI. This CDR3 is 16 amino acids long. Trimming took 0 bases from V and 1 from J; bases not matched to a gene: 3. CDR3 in DNA: TGTGCCAGCTCACCACCCCCAGGGGGAAGCAATCAGCCCCAGCATTTT. Its protein is CASSPPPGGSNQPQHF.

This sequence joins TRBV5-5 and TRBJ1-5; D is unclear. The CDR3 is 12 amino acids. Germline CDR1 SGHKS, CDR2 YYEKEE (reference sequence). Trimming shortened V by 4 bases and J by 4 bases, and 6 bases separated the two germline ends. CDR3 in amino acids: CASSQWNQPQHF. CDR3 coding DNA: TGTGCCAGCAGCCAGTGGAATCAGCCCCAGCATTTT. Based on the CDR3 plus reference TRBV5-5 and TRBJ1-5, the full variable domain is DAGVTQSPTHLIKTRGQQVTLRCSPISGHKSVSWYQQVLGQGPQFIFQYYEKEERGRGNFPDRFSARQFPNYSSELNVNALLLGDSALYLCASSQWNQPQHFGDGTRLSIL.

The CDR3 DNA is TGTGCCACCTGGGACTGGACAGGGGCCGACGAGCAGTACTTC. Translated: CATWDWTGADEQYF. V and J are TRBV6-1 and TRBJ2-7; 9 bases are shared with TRBD1. Germline CDR1 is MNHNS and CDR2 is SASEGT. CDR3 length: 14 amino acids. With V trimmed by 10 bases and J by 5 bases, 12 bases remained unmatched.

The chain is built from TRBV7-2 and TRBJ2-1, with 12 bases fitting TRBD2. This CDR3 has 16 residues. Per germline, CDR1 SGHTA and CDR2 FQGNSA. The V and J ends lost 3 bases and 2 bases, in that order; junction bases with no gene match: 2. The CDR3 protein is CASSLRLAGAYNEQFF. In DNA, the CDR3 is TGTGCCAGCAGCTTGAGACTAGCGGGGGCCTACAATGAGCAGTTCTTC.

A note on this clone: The sample holds other DNA sequences that translate to the same CDR3. The chain joins TRBV5-1 to TRBJ2-5; 8 bases map to TRBD2. Germline V lookup: CDR1 SGHRS, CDR2 YFSETQ. V was pared by 2 bases and J by 2 bases, with 2 bases of the junction left unmatched. There are 14 residues in the CDR3. CDR3 coding DNA: TGCGCCAGCAGCTTAAGCGGGGGACAAGAGACCCAGTACTTC. Translation gives CASSLSGGQETQYF.

V is TRBV2 and J is TRBJ2-7; 7 bases are shared with TRBD2. Germline CDR1 and CDR2: SNHLY and FYNNEI. V lost 7 bases to trimming and J lost 0 bases; unmatched junction nucleotides: 3. The CDR3 is 13 residues long. CDR3 protein: CASKVAGSYEQYF. The CDR3 DNA sequence: TGTGCCAGCAAGGTAGCGGGCTCCTACGAGCAGTACTTC.

The chain carries TRBV6-1 and TRBJ2-7, with 7 bases fitting TRBD2. The CDR3 sequence is 16 residues long. V was clipped by 3 bases and J by 1 base; unmatched bases: 9. CDR1 is MNHNS, CDR2 SASEGT, per germline. CDR3: CASSEARDYLSYEQYF. DNA of the CDR3: TGTGCCAGCAGTGAGGCCCGGGACTACCTTTCCTACGAGCAGTACTTC.

The chain links TRBV6-1 to TRBJ2-7; TRBD1 agrees at 12 bases. The germline V gene has CDR1 MNHNS and CDR2 SASEGT. There are 15 residues in the CDR3. J was trimmed by 4 bases and V by 3 bases; bases with no gene match: 4. The CDR3 loop is CASSEGTGGRYEQYF. CDR3 nucleotides: TGTGCCAGCAGTGAGGGGACAGGGGGCCGTTACGAGCAGTACTTC.

The V gene is TRBV11-3, the J gene TRBJ2-7; tentatively, D is TRBD1 (5 bases). The ends were cut back, 3 bases at V and 6 bases at J, with 15 bases in the middle. The germline gives CDR1 SGHNT, CDR2 YENEEA. This CDR3 has 14 amino acids. The chain's CDR3 is CASSFWWSTGEQYF. In nucleotides, the CDR3 is TGTGCCAGCAGCTTCTGGTGGAGCACAGGCGAGCAGTACTTC.

Remarks on this clone: Since the CDR3 does not end with the conserved phenylalanine or tryptophan, this likely comes from a read error. Because the CDR3's place on the DNA is in doubt, the DNA is left out and the CDR3 is given as listed by TCRdb. This rearrangement joins TRBV7-9 to TRBJ2-7; TRBD1 reflects the table's D call only, with no check against the DNA. The germline V gene encodes CDR1 SEHNR and CDR2 FQNEAQ (reference sequence). Ends included, the CDR3 has 12 residues. The CDR3 spells CASSETGTPFLI.

The rearrangement joins TRBV5-6 to TRBJ2-3; possibly TRBD1 for D (5 bases). Trimming cost V 2 bases and J 6 bases, with 13 bases left between them. The germline gives CDR1 SGHDT, CDR2 YYEEEE. The CDR3 is 14 residues long. CDR3 protein: CASSLFTGLDTQYF. The CDR3, as DNA: TGTGCCAGCAGCTTATTTACAGGCCTGGATACGCAGTATTTT. The whole variable domain, filled in from reference TRBV5-6 and TRBJ2-3, reads DAGVTQSPTHLIKTRGQQVTLRCSPKSGHDTVSWYQQALGQGPQFIFQYYEEEERQRGNFPDRFSGHQFPNYSSELNVNALLLGDSALYLCASSLFTGLDTQYFGPGTRLTVL.

The gene calls are TRBV30 and TRBJ1-2; no firm D call. Germline V gene sequence: CDR1 GTSNPN, CDR2 SVGIG (reference sequence). The CDR3 has 14 amino acids. The germline V and J ends were trimmed by 6 bases and 3 bases, with 17 bases remaining between them. CDR3 in amino acids: CACLPRREDYGYTF. CDR3 bases: TGTGCCTGCCTACCGAGGCGGGAGGACTATGGCTACACCTTC.

The chain combines TRBV2 with TRBJ2-5, with a weak D call TRBD2 (5 bases). The CDR3 consists of 14 residues. Germline values: CDR1 SNHLY, CDR2 FYNNEI. V dropped 5 bases and J dropped 5 bases, with 15 bases sitting between them. CDR3 region: CASSRGELGETQYF. The CDR3 bases are TGTGCCAGCAGTCGGGGTGAATTGGGGGAGACCCAGTACTTC.

This sequence joins TRBV5-6 and TRBJ1-2; D is unclear. V was trimmed by 0 bases and J by 2 bases, leaving 8 bases between them. Germline V gene lookup returns CDR1 SGHDT and CDR2 YYEEEE. The CDR3 contains 14 residues. The CDR3 is CASSLGAGNYGYTF. The CDR3 DNA sequence: TGTGCCAGCAGCTTGGGCGCAGGCAACTATGGCTACACCTTC.

The chain links TRBV18 to TRBJ2-7, with D perhaps matching TRBD2 (5 bases). There are 12 residues in the CDR3. The germline gives CDR1 KGHSH, CDR2 LQKENI. With 0 bases removed from V and 9 bases from J, the gap between germline ends came to 9 bases. The CDR3 bases are TGTGCCAGCTCACCACCCTCGGGATTGCAGTACTTC. Its protein is CASSPPSGLQYF.

This clone has just one count. V usage is TRBV14 and J usage is TRBJ1-1; D is undetermined. The CDR3 runs 13 residues. Trimming shortened V by 2 bases and J by 0 bases, and 4 bases separated the two germline ends. Germline V gives CDR1 SGHDN, CDR2 FVKESK. CDR3 in amino acids: CASSQYLNTEAFF. As DNA, the CDR3 is TGTGCCAGCAGCCAATATTTGAACACTGAAGCTTTCTTT.

The chain combines TRBV28 with TRBJ1-1, with 7 bases matching TRBD1. The V gene end was trimmed by 5 bases and the J gene end by 5 bases; junction bases not matched to a gene: 8. The CDR3 extends over 14 amino acids. Germline V gene data show CDR1 as MDHEN and CDR2 as SYDVKM. For the CDR3, the DNA is TGTGCCAGCAGTCCCTCCGGGACAGAGACTGAAGCTTTCTTT. This codes for CASSPSGTETEAFF.

V usage is TRBV5-1 and J usage is TRBJ1-2; D ambiguous. V was cut by 0 bases and J by 2 bases, with 11 bases left in between. This CDR3 is 15 amino acids long. The V gene's germline CDR1 is SGHRS and CDR2 YFSETQ. The CDR3 nucleotides read TGCGCCAGCAGCTTGGGTGTCAGTACCAACTATGGCTACACCTTC. It translates to CASSLGVSTNYGYTF. Variable domain in full (rest from reference TRBV5-1 and TRBJ1-2): KAGVTQTPRYLIKTRGQQVTLSCSPISGHRSVSWYQQTPGQGLQFLFEYFSETQRNKGNFPGRFSGRQFSNSRSEMNVSTLELGDSALYLCASSLGVSTNYGYTFGSGTRLTVV.

This chain uses TRBV6-1 with TRBJ1-1; no reliable D call. The CDR3 spans 14 residues. The V end lost 2 bases, the J end lost 1 base, and 8 bases lay between the germline ends. Germline lookup yields CDR1 MNHNS and CDR2 SASEGT. CDR3 DNA sequence: TGTGCCAGCAGTGAACTTGGAGGGAACACTGAAGCTTTCTTT. Protein: CASSELGGNTEAFF.

The rearrangement uses TRBV11-3 and TRBJ2-7; TRBD2 matches at 10 bases. Germline V gene data show CDR1 as SGHNT and CDR2 as YENEEA. The CDR3 contains 15 residues. Trimming cost V 5 bases and J 4 bases; bases outside gene matches: 8. The CDR3 spells CASSPWGLASYEQYF. The DNA for the CDR3 is TGTGCCAGCAGCCCGTGGGGACTAGCGTCTTACGAGCAGTACTTC.

The gene calls are TRBV9 and TRBJ1-5, with 7 bases lining up with TRBD1. V lost 0 bases to trimming and J lost 11 bases; unmatched junction nucleotides: 8. Germline values: CDR1 SGDLS, CDR2 YYNGEE. This CDR3 is 14 amino acids long. The CDR3 sequence is CASSVGTGQESQHF. The CDR3 nucleotides read TGTGCCAGCAGCGTAGGAACAGGACAGGAGTCCCAGCATTTT.

The chain uses TRBV6-5 and TRBJ2-7; D gene ambiguous. The V end lost 5 bases, the J end lost 2 bases, and 4 bases lay between the germline ends. The CDR3 is 11 residues long. The germline gives CDR1 MNHEY, CDR2 SVGAGI. DNA for the CDR3: TGTGCCAGCAGTAACACCTACGAGCAGTACTTC. Translating it yields CASSNTYEQYF.

V is TRBV7-9 and J is TRBJ2-7, with no clear D. Germline CDR1 reads SEHNR; CDR2 reads FQNEAQ (reference sequence). Trimming shortened V by 5 bases and J by 2 bases, and 4 bases separated the two germline ends. The CDR3 runs 11 residues. The CDR3 sequence: CASSATYEQYF. In DNA form, the CDR3 reads TGTGCCAGCAGCGCTACCTACGAGCAGTACTTC.

The rearrangement joins TRBV27 to TRBJ2-1, with 13 bases aligning to TRBD2. Germline trimming cut 4 bases from V and 0 bases from J; bases unmatched to any gene: 9. This CDR3 contains 19 residues. CDR1 is MNHEY, CDR2 SMNVEV, per germline (reference sequence). The CDR3 nucleotides are TGTGCCAGCAGTTCCCCAGGACTAGCGGGAGTAAGCTCCTACAATGAGCAGTTCTTC. This gives the protein CASSSPGLAGVSSYNEQFF.

V is TRBV28 and J is TRBJ1-5; 7 nucleotides line up with TRBD1. CDR1 is MDHEN, CDR2 SYDVKM, per germline. This CDR3 has 14 residues. Trimming took 3 bases from V and 2 from J; bases not matched to a gene: 1. The CDR3 sequence: CASSFDRGNQPQHF. The DNA for the CDR3 is TGTGCCAGCAGTTTCGACAGGGGCAATCAGCCCCAGCATTTT.